These 28 T cell receptor beta chains were sequenced from one sample in a study of regulatory T cells in long-lasting Graves disease. For TCR beta, libraries came from iRepertoire HTBI primers and Arm-PCR of CDR3 regions. TCRdb re-called the multiplex PCR reads with MiXCR, one entry per CDR3 protein. In the table there are hundreds of thousands of distinct CDR3 sequences, 15% to 20% of which are singletons. Time point in this sample: newly diagnosed GD, antithyroid drugs for less than 3 months. Extracted PBMC RNA gave rise to the TCR library. This specimen consisted of peripheral blood mononuclear cells (PBMCs), obtained at new diagnosis, from a patient treated with antithyroid drugs. The receptors come from a female donor with Graves disease.

This clonotype was counted ten times or more. This chain links TRBV2 with TRBJ2-2; the D is unclear. There are 14 residues in the CDR3. Germline V lookup: CDR1 SNHLY, CDR2 FYNNEI. The germline V and J ends were trimmed by 5 bases and 1 base, with 8 bases remaining between them. CDR3 DNA: TGTGCCAGCAGTCGGACGAGGAACACCGGGGAGCTGTTTTTT. Translation gives CASSRTRNTGELFF.

Many counts were recorded for this clonotype. This sequence joins TRBV12-3 or TRBV12-4 and TRBJ1-3; a possible D gene is TRBD1 (5 bases). Trimming left V 6 bases short and J 4 bases short, with 10 bases between. This CDR3 has 13 residues. The CDR3 DNA sequence: TGTGCCAGCAGCTGGGGGATAGGAAACACCATATATTTT. Translated: CASSWGIGNTIYF.

This clonotype came up many times. V is TRBV30 and J is TRBJ2-3; D is unclear. The CDR3 is 14 amino acids. Trimming stripped 0 bases from V and 5 bases from J, with 12 bases between. Germline CDR1 is GTSNPN and CDR2 is SVGIG (reference sequence). CDR3 region: CAWSVRRMGDTQYF. The CDR3 DNA sequence: TGTGCCTGGAGTGTACGACGGATGGGAGATACGCAGTATTTT.

This clonotype showed up many times. The chain recombines TRBV7-2 with TRBJ1-2; D not resolved. CDR1 is SGHTA and CDR2 is FQGNSA in the germline V gene. Trimming left V 5 bases short and J 4 bases short, with 20 bases between. This CDR3 is built from 16 residues. CDR3 nucleotides: TGTGCCAGCAGCCCCCCGAAGCGGATGTCGCTCTATGGCTACACCTTC. It specifies CASSPPKRMSLYGYTF.

The chain couples TRBV13 to TRBJ1-5; a weak D match, TRBD1 (5 bases). The CDR3 runs to 15 residues. The V end lost 3 bases, the J end lost 2 bases, and 11 bases lay between the germline ends. Germline values: CDR1 PRHDT, CDR2 FYEKMQ (reference sequence). In DNA form, the CDR3 reads TGTGCCAGCAGCTTCGGTCCGGGGCGCAATCAGCCCCAGCATTTT. Translating gives CASSFGPGRNQPQHF.

This clonotype showed up many times. This rearrangement joins TRBV6-2 or TRBV6-3 to TRBJ2-7, with 9 positions matching TRBD2. Germline V gene lookup returns CDR1 MNHEY and CDR2 SVGEGT. This CDR3 region has 16 residues. V gave up 0 bases and J gave up 4 bases; unmatched junction bases: 7. CDR3 residues: CASSYSMVAGDYEQYF. As DNA, the CDR3 is TGTGCCAGCAGTTACTCGATGGTAGCGGGAGATTACGAGCAGTACTTC.

This clonotype was seen ten or more times. The chain carries TRBV27 and TRBJ2-7, with a weak D call TRBD2 (6 bases). Germline CDR1 is MNHEY and CDR2 is SMNVEV (reference sequence). The CDR3 has 15 amino acids. Trimming removed 6 bases at V and 3 bases at J, with 18 bases between. CDR3 residues: CASSLYRDLGYEQYF. CDR3 nucleotide sequence: TGTGCCAGCAGCCTGTACCGGGACTTGGGCTACGAGCAGTACTTC.

Points on this clonotype: This sequence may be a read error, since a much larger clone differs from it by one base. The gene calls are TRBV18 and TRBJ2-7; either TRBD1 or TRBD2 may supply D (5 bases each). The germline V gene has CDR1 KGHSH and CDR2 LQKENI. This CDR3 is 14 amino acids long. The CDR3 region is CASSPHPGTYGQYF. Written as DNA, the CDR3 is TGTGCCAGCTCACCGCATCCAGGGACCTACGGGCAGTACTTC. Full variable domain (outside the CDR3, taken from reference TRBV18 and TRBJ2-7): NAGVMQNPRHLVRRRGQEARLRCSPMKGHSHVYWYRQLPEEGLKFMVYLQKENIIDESGMPKERFSAEFPKEGPSILRIQQVVRGDSAAYFCASSPHPGTYGQYFGPGTRLTVT.

As concerns this clonotype: This sequence is one base from a far larger clone and is likely a read error. The chain links TRBV11-1 to TRBJ2-4, with D unresolved. V was trimmed by 3 bases and J by 13 bases, leaving 13 bases between them. CDR1 and CDR2 from the germline V gene are SGHAT and FQDESV (reference sequence). The CDR3 sequence is 12 residues long. The CDR3: CASSLGYNEQYF. CDR3 coding DNA: TGTGCCAGCAGCTTGGGCTACAATGAGCAGTACTTC.

J is TRBJ2-1 and V is TRBV7-3, with TRBD2 matching over 8 bases. Germline lookup yields CDR1 SGHTA and CDR2 FQGTGA. The CDR3 has 15 amino acids. The V gene end was trimmed by 5 bases and the J gene end by 5 bases; junction bases not matched to a gene: 8. The CDR3 DNA is TGTGCCAGCAGCCCCGGGGGGGGGAGCCACAATGAGCAGTTCTTC. As protein: CASSPGGGSHNEQFF.

This clonotype has just a few counts. The V and J genes are TRBV7-2 and TRBJ2-5, with D possibly TRBD1 on 5 matching bases. Trimming took 3 bases from V and 4 from J, leaving 15 bases between them. CDR1 is SGHTA, CDR2 FQGNSA, per germline. The CDR3 loop spans 15 amino acids. The CDR3 DNA follows: TGTGCCAGCAGCTTTCAGGGTTCTTCGTTAGAGACCCAGTACTTC. Translated, it gives CASSFQGSSLETQYF.

The V gene is TRBV11-3, the J gene TRBJ2-1; perhaps D is TRBD1 or TRBD2 (5 bases each). The DNA end is more similar to TRBJ2-5, so the J call may be wrong. Germline V gene lookup returns CDR1 SGHNT and CDR2 YENEEA. There are 16 residues in the CDR3. The CDR3 DNA is TGTGCCAGCAGGAACTGGGAGCAGGGTGGTACAGAGACCCAGTACTTC. This sequence encodes CASRNWEQGGTETQYF.

This clonotype has at least ten counts. The genes are TRBV2 and TRBJ2-3; TRBD2 aligns across 9 bases. J lost 3 bases, V lost 2 bases, and 6 bases had no gene match. The CDR3 totals 16 residues. CDR1 is SNHLY, CDR2 FYNNEI, per germline. The CDR3 nucleotides are TGTGCCAGCAGTGAAAGGCTAGCGGGACGGACAGATACGCAGTATTTT. It encodes CASSERLAGRTDTQYF.

The V and J genes are TRBV2 and TRBJ2-5; TRBD2 aligns across 9 bases. The ends lost 10 bases at V and 4 bases at J; junction bases unmatched: 4. Germline values: CDR1 SNHLY, CDR2 FYNNEI. CDR3 length: 12 residues. CDR3 nucleotides: TGTGCCACCCAACTAGCGGGAGAGACCCAGTACTTC. Protein sequence: CATQLAGETQYF.

This clonotype was seen at least ten times. V usage is TRBV10-3 and J usage is TRBJ1-5, with D possibly matching TRBD1 (5 bases). Germline CDR1 is ENHRY and CDR2 is SYGVKD. Trimming removed 2 bases at V and 3 bases at J, with 14 bases between. This CDR3 comprises 16 residues. The CDR3 DNA sequence: TGTGCCATCAGTGAGCAGGGTGGGATCGACAATCAGCCCCAGCATTTT. Its translation is CAISEQGGIDNQPQHF.

The chain recombines TRBV28 with TRBJ1-1; D is possibly TRBD1 (6 bases). Trimming left V 6 bases short and J 2 bases short, with 16 bases between. Germline-derived CDR1 and CDR2 are MDHEN and SYDVKM. This CDR3 has 15 residues. The CDR3 is CASRARGAENTEAFF. The CDR3 DNA follows: TGTGCCAGCAGGGCTCGGGGGGCGGAAAACACTGAAGCTTTCTTT. The variable domain in full, completed from reference TRBV28 and TRBJ1-1, reads DVKVTQSSRYLVKRTGEKVFLECVQDMDHENMFWYRQDPGLGLRLIYFSYDVKMKEKGDIPEGYSVSREKKERFSLILESASTNQTSMYLCASRARGAENTEAFFGQGTRLTVV.

This clonotype was counted ten times or more. This chain uses TRBV3-1 with TRBJ2-7; TRBD2 aligns across 13 bases. CDR1 and CDR2 (germline): LGHDT, YNNKEL (reference sequence). The CDR3 has 20 residues. The V gene end was trimmed by 1 base and the J gene end by 3 bases; junction bases not matched to a gene: 15. Here the CDR3 reads CASSQVVGLAGSAGFYEQYF. The CDR3 DNA follows: TGTGCCAGCAGCCAAGTAGTGGGACTAGCGGGATCGGCGGGCTTCTACGAGCAGTACTTC.

This clonotype was counted ten times or more. The rearrangement links TRBV7-9 to TRBJ2-7; 9 positions agree with TRBD1. There are 14 residues in the CDR3. V lost 3 bases to trimming and J lost 6 bases; unmatched junction nucleotides: 6. CDR1 and CDR2 (germline): SEHNR, FQNEAQ (reference sequence). This CDR3 is CASSFNRGQGEQYF. For the CDR3, the DNA is TGTGCCAGCAGCTTCAACAGGGGGCAGGGCGAGCAGTACTTC.

This clonotype was counted a few times. The V and J genes are TRBV30 and TRBJ1-3; D is perhaps TRBD1 (5 bases). Between the trimmed V and J ends, which lost 5 bases and 0 bases, there was a span of 14 bases. This CDR3 is built from 15 residues. Germline-derived CDR1 and CDR2 are GTSNPN and SVGIG (reference sequence). CDR3 residues: CAWGLGGPSGNTIYF. The CDR3 region has the DNA TGTGCCTGGGGCCTTGGGGGACCCTCTGGAAACACCATATATTTT.

This clonotype was seen ten or more times. The V gene is TRBV18, the J gene TRBJ2-5; 7 bases match TRBD2. With 3 bases clipped from V and 3 bases from J, the junction kept 4 bases outside the gene matches. Germline V gene data show CDR1 as KGHSH and CDR2 as LQKENI. The CDR3 consists of 14 residues. CDR3 coding DNA: TGTGCCAGCTCACCCCCGGGACTAAAAGAGACCCAGTACTTC. The encoded protein is CASSPPGLKETQYF.

This clonotype was observed once. This chain links TRBV28 with TRBJ2-5, with 7 nucleotides matching TRBD2. Germline assignment: CDR1 MDHEN and CDR2 SYDVKM. This CDR3 is 16 amino acids long. Losses at the gene ends were 2 bases for V and 11 bases for J; bases not matched to a gene: 17. CDR3 DNA sequence: TGTGCCAGCAGTTTAGTTCCTAGCGGAGCCTACAATGAGCAGTACTTC. Translating it yields CASSLVPSGAYNEQYF.

This clonotype came up a few times. The V gene is TRBV5-1, the J gene TRBJ2-5; 9 bases agree with TRBD2. After removal of 0 bases from V and 4 bases from J, the junction contained 4 bases not matched to a gene. From germline, CDR1 is SGHRS and CDR2 YFSETQ. The CDR3 length is 15 residues. CDR3 loop: CASSLALSGRETQYF. CDR3 DNA sequence: TGCGCCAGCAGCTTGGCCCTTAGCGGGAGAGAGACCCAGTACTTC.

There are a few counts of this clonotype. V is TRBV19 and J is TRBJ2-7, with 9 bases fitting TRBD2. Trimming cost V 7 bases and J 0 bases; bases outside gene matches: 4. This CDR3 has 14 amino acids. Germline CDR1 LNHDA, CDR2 SQIVND (reference sequence). The CDR3, as DNA: TGTGCCAGTAAGCCTAGCGGGATCTCCTACGAGCAGTACTTC. Translation: CASKPSGISYEQYF.

V usage is TRBV7-2 and J usage is TRBJ2-6; D may be TRBD2 (6 bases). Germline CDR1 reads SGHTA; CDR2 reads FQGNSA. CDR3 length equals 18 residues. Trimming removed 4 bases from V and 0 bases from J, with 16 bases in between. The CDR3 protein is CASSSRRVRVSGANVLTF. CDR3 DNA: TGTGCCAGCAGCTCACGGAGGGTCAGGGTCTCTGGGGCCAACGTCCTGACTTTC.

This clonotype was detected many times. This sequence joins TRBV29-1 and TRBJ1-5, with D perhaps TRBD1 (5 bases). From germline, CDR1 is SQVTM and CDR2 ANQGSEA. V lost 5 bases and J 10 bases, leaving 18 bases between the germline ends. There are 13 residues in the CDR3. The CDR3 protein is CSVQKTETHPQHF. The CDR3 DNA reads TGCAGCGTTCAGAAGACAGAAACCCATCCCCAGCATTTT.

This clonotype was recorded at least ten times. The gene calls are TRBV6-2 or TRBV6-3 and TRBJ1-5; D is perhaps TRBD1 (5 bases). Trimming took 5 bases from V and 7 from J, leaving 18 bases between them. The CDR3 consists of 15 residues. CDR1 is MNHEY, CDR2 SVGEGT, per germline. The DNA for the CDR3 is TGTGCCAGCAGTGAAGGAGGATGGGGGGACCAGCCCCAGCATTTT. This gives the protein CASSEGGWGDQPQHF.

This clonotype was picked up many times. The CDR3 DNA sequence: TGCAGTGCTAGACGTTGGGCGGGAGTTGCCTACGAGCAGTACTTC. Its translation: CSARRWAGVAYEQYF. This rearrangement joins TRBV20-1 to TRBJ2-7, with 7 bases aligning to TRBD2. With 2 bases clipped from V and 2 bases from J, the junction kept 9 bases outside the gene matches. The V gene's germline CDR1 is DFQATT and CDR2 SNEGSKA (reference sequence). The CDR3 loop spans 15 amino acids.

The chain recombines TRBV7-9 with TRBJ2-7; a possible D gene is TRBD1 (6 bases). CDR3 length: 16 amino acids. Between the trimmed V and J ends, which lost 4 bases and 1 base, there was a span of 17 bases. Germline values: CDR1 SEHNR, CDR2 FQNEAQ (reference sequence). As DNA, the CDR3 is TGTGCCAGCAGCTGGGCCTTACAGGGTTCTTCCTACGAGCAGTACTTC. Translated, it gives CASSWALQGSSYEQYF.